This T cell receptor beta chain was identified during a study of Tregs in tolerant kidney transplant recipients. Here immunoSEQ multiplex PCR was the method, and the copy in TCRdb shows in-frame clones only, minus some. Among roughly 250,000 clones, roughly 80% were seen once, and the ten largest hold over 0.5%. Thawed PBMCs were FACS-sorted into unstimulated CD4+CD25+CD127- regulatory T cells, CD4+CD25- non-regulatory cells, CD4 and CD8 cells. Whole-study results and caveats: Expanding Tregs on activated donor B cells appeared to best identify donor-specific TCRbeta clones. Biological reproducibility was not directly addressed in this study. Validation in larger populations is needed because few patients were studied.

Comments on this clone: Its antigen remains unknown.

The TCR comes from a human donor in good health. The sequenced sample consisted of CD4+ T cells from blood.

The CDR3 loop reads CASGLLQGGNYGYTF. The CDR3 region has the DNA TGTGCTAGTGGTTTGTTACAGGGAGGTAACTATGGCTACACCTTC. V gene TRBV12-5 combines with J gene TRBJ1-2; D may be TRBD1 (6 bases). Trimming left V 2 bases short and J 1 base short, with 11 bases between. The germline CDR1 and CDR2 sequences are LGHNT and FRNRAP. The CDR3 has 15 amino acids. Drawing the rest from reference TRBV12-5 and TRBJ1-2, the complete variable domain is DARVTQTPRHKVTEMGQEVTMRCQPILGHNTVFWYRQTMMQGLELLAYFRNRAPLDDSGMPKDRFSAEMPDATLATLKIQPSEPRDSAVYFCASGLLQGGNYGYTFGSGTRLTVV.